Below, one TCR beta chain is given with its context. The antigen it binds to is not known. No clone much larger than this one lies a single base away; base qualities are absent. This sample is drawn from a study of T cell responses to AZD1222 COVID-19 vaccine listed by TCRdb under 2021. Regarding the complete study: A total of around 240 trial participants underwent TCR sequencing, of whom 200 to 220 had received two doses of AZD1222 and about 26 had received two doses of the MenACWY control vaccine. Trial participants were enrolled by age into subgroups of 18-55, 56-69 and 70-plus years, and about 150, 27 and 61 TCR-sequenced participants, respectively, were included in these subgroups.

The label giving this sample's time point can be read as: about 28 days (+/-7) after the second vaccine dose. AZD1222 recipients with second doses at about 4 weeks or about 12 weeks were pooled, because spike-specific TCR depth and breadth did not differ between schedules. Vaccinee samples were obtained from the UK trials COV001 and COV002, which included a single-blind randomized controlled phase 2/3 trial of AZD1222 (ChAdOx1 nCoV-19) in healthy adults. Trial participant PBMC samples were collected at day 0 and day 28 after the second dose for TCRbeta chain sequencing. The CDR3 regions of human TCRbeta chains were subjected to immunosequencing. As for how the authors treated the data: Repertoire TCRs were checked for matches against a reference library of SARS-CoV-2-specific TCRs that had been generated using the MIRA antigen-specificity platform. Breadth was defined as the fraction of unique TCRs that were SARS-CoV-2-associated. Depth was defined as the fraction of total T cells that were SARS-CoV-2-associated. Each spike-specific TCR was assigned to its reactive spike region and to a CD4 or CD8 class using the MIRA data. Log10-transformed breadth and depth values were compared by one-way ANOVA with Sidak's multiple comparisons tests. TCRdb mirrors the immuneACCESS table, restricted to in-frame sequences. Some clones are absent from its copies; in checked studies, under half trace to an unresolved V gene, and the reason for the others is unknown. Clonal size and the V and J genes are those of that table, whereas D and trimming came from the DNA. This sample holds 20,000 or so clones; roughly 79% were observed only once. The top ten clonotypes cover roughly 23% of the sample.

Inclusive of the bounding cysteine and phenylalanine, the CDR3 is 14 residues long. Only the CDR3 DNA stays, 42 bases, in frame from base 1. Trimming takes 0 bases from V and 6 bases from J, and the germline ends sit 10 bases apart. As encoded in the germline V gene, CDR1 is SGHRS while CDR2 is YFSETQ. Here is what the overall study found, with its caveats: Reportedly, almost half of the unique spike-specific TCRs recognized epitopes lying outside the regions that are mutated in the B.1.351 and B.1.1.7 variants. Conclusions about previously exposed vaccinees were limited because only a handful of AZD1222 recipients were SARS-CoV-2 seropositive at baseline. In the small 56-69-year group, the increase in depth fell short of significance, most likely because of low power. Because no day 14 peak-response samples were available, the repertoires could be characterized only after the peak T cell response. CD4 TCRs associated with the vaccine covered the entire spike protein, and the dominant responses were in regions 160-218 and 743-854. Most participants were white British and females outnumbered males, and the authors suggested that clonal diversity may have been underestimated. After two AZD1222 doses, spike-specific TCR breadth and depth were significantly higher than at day 0 and than in MenACWY recipients.

This TCR derives from an adult who received the AZD1222 COVID-19 vaccine. The material sequenced was peripheral blood, taken 28 days after the second AZD1222 dose. The chain is made from TRBV5-1 and TRBJ2-1; confidence is insufficient to name the D gene. The CDR3 protein sequence reads: CASSLASILNEQFF. The bases read TGCGCCAGCAGCTTGGCTTCGATTCTCAATGAGCAGTTCTTC.